This note documents a single T cell receptor (beta chain) sequence. The sample is drawn from a study of cytomegalovirus exposure and HLA in healthy donors. V lost 1 base and J lost 2, with 16 bases in between. This CDR3 has 16 amino acids. CDR1 and CDR2 (germline): SGHRS, YFSETQ. A multiplex PCR was run with 60 Vbeta primers and 13 Jbeta primers. TCRdb keeps only in-frame clones here, not all; method: immunoSEQ multiplex PCR. The sample lists about 120,000 clones; approximately 80% were seen once. Material for sequencing was PBMCs. The chain links TRBV5-1 to TRBJ2-7; perhaps TRBD1 as D (5 bases). This TCR derives from a woman aged 25 to 45 in good health and CMV-seronegative. CDR3 sequence reads: CASSLSSSQGAYEQYF. DNA of the CDR3: TGCGCCAGCAGCTTGTCAAGCTCCCAGGGCGCCTACGAGCAGTACTTC.